A selection of T cell receptor beta chains follows, all from one sample in a study of blood T cell repertoires in COVID-19. Libraries were prepared by immunoSEQ multiplex PCR; TCRdb keeps only in-frame clonotypes and omits some of them. This sample carries about 270,000 clones, 88% of them seen once, and the ten largest clones take about 1%. The specimen was PBMCs or T cells enriched from blood (not recorded which). These receptors all come from a woman aged 25-40 years who had recovered from COVID-19. The CDR3 runs from the conserved cysteine through the conserved F or W. The D gene is left open where the match is weak. The size field is filled for only some rows; it gives once, few, many or a size class.

>.|.|TRBJ1-5|TRBV5-1
CASSLEGVGEPQHF
TGCGCCAGCAGCTTGGAGGGGGTAGGGGAGCCCCAGCATTTT
>.|.|TRBJ1-2|TRBV5-5
CASSLAGKGIFYGYTF
TGTGCCAGCAGCTTGGCCGGGAAGGGAATCTTCTATGGCTACACCTTC
>TRBD1|.|TRBJ1-1|TRBV11-3
CASSWMPGTGAEAFF
TGTGCCAGCAGCTGGATGCCCGGGACAGGGGCTGAAGCTTTCTTT
>.|.|TRBJ1-2|TRBV25-1
CASSPQGGKGYTF
TGTGCCAGCAGTCCCCAGGGAGGTAAAGGCTACACCTTC
>TRBD1|.|TRBJ2-3|TRBV4-1
CASSRQTGHTDTQYF
TGCGCCAGCAGCCGACAGACAGGGCACACAGATACGCAGTATTTT
>TRBD1|few|TRBJ1-6|TRBV10-3
CAISGQGSNSPLHF
TGTGCCATCAGCGGACAGGGGTCGAATTCACCCCTCCACTTT
>TRBD1|few|TRBJ1-1|TRBV19
CASLQGDTEAFF
TGTGCCAGTTTACAGGGGGACACTGAAGCTTTCTTT
>.|.|TRBJ1-2|TRBV4-2
CASSQLRVSLVGYTF
TGTGCCAGCAGCCAACTCAGGGTTTCATTGGTTGGCTACACCTTC
>.|.|TRBJ1-4|TRBV5-1
CASRRGTNEKLFF
TGCGCCAGCAGAAGGGGAACGAATGAAAAACTGTTTTTT
>TRBD2|.|TRBJ2-7|TRBV10-2
CASTRTSGDYEQYF
TGCGCCAGCACCCGGACTAGTGGAGACTACGAGCAGTACTTC
>.|.|TRBJ1-3|TRBV23-1
CASNPGGNTIYF
TGCGCCAGCAACCCAGGGGGAAACACCATATATTTT
>.|.|TRBJ1-2|TRBV4-3
CASSQDMRDPYGYTF
TGCGCCAGCAGCCAAGATATGAGGGATCCCTATGGCTACACCTTC
>TRBD1|.|TRBJ1-1|TRBV5-1
CASRTGVNTEAFF
TGCGCCAGTAGAACAGGGGTGAACACTGAAGCTTTCTTT
>.|few|TRBJ1-5|TRBV4-1
CASSLLQGRGDQPQHF
TGCGCCAGCAGCCTACTACAGGGAAGAGGTGATCAGCCCCAGCATTTT
>.|.|TRBJ2-1|TRBV5-1
CASSFITNRLSYNEQFF
TGCGCCAGCAGCTTCATAACGAACAGGTTAAGCTACAATGAGCAGTTCTTC
>.|.|TRBJ1-2|TRBV28
CASSLSLFLGGYPFNYGYTF
TGTGCCAGCAGTTTATCCCTATTTCTGGGCGGGTACCCTTTTAACTATGGCTACACCTTC
>.|.|TRBJ2-4|TRBV21-1
CASSNGTGGAKNIQYF
TGTGCCAGCAGCAATGGGACAGGGGGAGCCAAAAACATTCAGTACTTC
>.|.|TRBJ1-5|TRBV6-6
CASSYSRVGNQPQHF
TGTGCCAGCAGTTACTCCAGGGTAGGCAATCAGCCCCAGCATTTT
>TRBD2|.|TRBJ2-5|TRBV18
CASAGLAGRETQYF
TGTGCCAGCGCTGGACTAGCGGGACGAGAGACCCAGTACTTC
>.|.|TRBJ2-5|TRBV19
CASSIDRAMRDQETQYF
TGTGCCAGTAGTATAGATCGAGCGATGAGAGACCAAGAGACCCAGTACTTC
>.|.|TRBJ1-1|TRBV30
CAWGLGGLEAFF
TGTGCCTGGGGCCTGGGAGGACTTGAAGCTTTCTTT
>TRBD1|once|TRBJ1-2|TRBV2
CATLTGGQPNGYTF
TGTGCCACCCTTACAGGGGGACAGCCTAATGGCTACACCTTC
>TRBD1|few|TRBJ1-4|TRBV6-5
CASSYLGQGREKLFF
TGTGCCAGCAGTTACCTGGGACAGGGACGTGAAAAACTGTTTTTT
>TRBD1|.|TRBJ2-7|TRBV3-1/TRBV3-2
CASSRPGQGVSEQYF
TGTGCCAGCAGCCGGCCGGGACAGGGAGTGAGCGAGCAGTACTTC
>TRBD1|.|TRBJ2-1|TRBV28
CASHRGLNEQFF
TGTGCCAGCCACAGGGGGCTCAATGAGCAGTTCTTC
>.|once|TRBJ2-1|TRBV4-1
CASSQVRLGRYEQFF
TGCGCCAGCAGCCAAGTCAGGCTGGGGCGATATGAGCAGTTCTTC
>.|.|TRBJ1-6|TRBV5-4
CASSLRVINSPLHF
TGTGCCAGCAGCTTGCGGGTAATTAATTCACCCCTCCACTTT
>TRBD1|.|TRBJ1-4|TRBV5-5
CASSPDRVTTNEKLFF
TGTGCCAGCAGCCCGGACAGGGTAACAACTAATGAAAAACTGTTTTTT
>.|.|TRBJ2-3|TRBV5-1
CASHSSRGTDTQYF
TGCGCCAGCCATTCTAGCCGAGGCACAGATACGCAGTATTTT
>TRBD2|.|TRBJ2-5|TRBV11-2
CASSRTSGGRQETQYF
TGTGCCAGCAGCCGTACTAGCGGGGGTCGACAAGAGACCCAGTACTTC
>.|.|TRBJ2-5|TRBV29-1
CSVGVGGETQYF
TGCAGCGTTGGGGTAGGGGGAGAGACCCAGTACTTC
>TRBD1|.|TRBJ2-7|TRBV19
CASSKPGQGTYEQYF
TGTGCCAGTAGTAAACCGGGACAGGGGACCTACGAGCAGTACTTC
>TRBD2|.|TRBJ2-1|TRBV5-1
CASSLGLAGPYNEQFF
TGCGCCAGCAGCTTGGGACTAGCGGGTCCCTACAATGAGCAGTTCTTC
>TRBD2|.|TRBJ2-7|TRBV3-1/TRBV3-2
CASSQGGLAGLYEQYF
TGTGCCAGCAGCCAGGGGGGGCTAGCGGGACTCTACGAGCAGTACTTC
>.|.|TRBJ2-7|TRBV5-1
CASRVGAGASYEQYF
TGCGCCAGCAGGGTCGGGGCGGGGGCCTCCTACGAGCAGTACTTC
>.|.|TRBJ2-3|TRBV19
CASSFAGFPIDTQYF
TGTGCCAGTAGTTTCGCGGGGTTTCCGATAGATACGCAGTATTTT
>TRBD2|.|TRBJ2-1|TRBV3-1/TRBV3-2
CASSQDISGGARNEQFF
TGTGCCAGCAGCCAAGATATTAGCGGGGGGGCTCGGAATGAGCAGTTCTTC
>TRBD1|.|TRBJ1-4|TRBV28
CASFTPGQDPRNEKLFF
TGTGCCAGCTTTACTCCCGGACAGGATCCTCGGAATGAAAAACTGTTTTTT
>.|.|TRBJ1-1|TRBV3-1/TRBV3-2
CASSQDLAGLAAFF
TGTGCCAGCAGCCAAGATCTGGCAGGGCTCGCAGCTTTCTTT
>.|.|TRBJ2-7|TRBV21-1
CASSKWRQLAGVHEQYF
TGTGCCAGCAGCAAATGGAGACAACTAGCGGGAGTGCACGAGCAGTACTTC
>.|.|TRBJ2-2|TRBV27
CASSLMPRTDTGELFF
TGTGCCAGCAGTTTAATGCCGAGGACTGACACCGGGGAGCTGTTTTTT
>TRBD1|.|TRBJ1-5|TRBV4-3
CASSQGQGAEGNQPQHF
TGCGCCAGCAGCCAAGGACAGGGGGCTGAGGGCAATCAGCCCCAGCATTTT
>TRBD2|.|TRBJ2-1|TRBV4-1
CASSLGLAGGFEQFF
TGCGCCAGCAGCCTGGGACTAGCGGGAGGTTTTGAGCAGTTCTTC
>.|.|TRBJ2-3|TRBV7-9
CASSFTRGDTQYF
TGTGCCAGCAGCTTTACCCGCGGAGATACGCAGTATTTT
>TRBD1|.|TRBJ1-6|TRBV27
CASSKDRVDSPLHF
TGTGCCAGCAGTAAAGACAGGGTCGATTCACCCCTCCACTTT
>.|.|TRBJ2-6|TRBV9
CASSVGSGGANVLTF
TGTGCCAGCAGCGTAGGCTCCGGGGGGGCCAACGTCCTGACTTTC
>.|.|TRBJ2-7|TRBV2
CASIPGRGGYEQYF
TGTGCCAGCATCCCGGGCCGGGGAGGTTACGAGCAGTACTTC
>.|.|TRBJ1-5|TRBV6-2/TRBV6-3
CASSYLGQQLIQHF
TGTGCCAGCAGTTATCTGGGGCAGCAACTCATCCAGCATTTT
>TRBD1|.|TRBJ2-7|TRBV10-3
CAISVRDRDDSEQYF
TGTGCCATCAGTGTCCGGGACAGGGACGATAGCGAGCAGTACTTC
>.|.|TRBJ1-6|TRBV5-8
CASSLQDNSPLHF
TGTGCCAGCAGCTTACAGGATAATTCACCCCTCCACTTT
>TRBD1|.|TRBJ2-6|TRBV24-1
CATSDSGQGALPGANVLTF
TGTGCCACCAGTGATTCAGGACAGGGGGCGCTTCCTGGGGCCAACGTCCTGACTTTC
>TRBD1|.|TRBJ1-1|TRBV27
CASVAGGEAFF
TGTGCCAGTGTAGCAGGGGGGGAAGCTTTCTTT
>TRBD2|few|TRBJ2-3|TRBV29-1
CSVETSMELDTQYF
TGCAGCGTTGAGACTAGCATGGAGCTAGATACGCAGTATTTT
>TRBD1|.|TRBJ2-7|TRBV5-8
CASSSPGQGTNEQYF
TGTGCCAGCAGCAGTCCGGGACAGGGGACCAACGAGCAGTACTTC